This T cell receptor (beta chain) was captured by sequencing in a study of STAT3 mutations in large granular lymphocyte leukemia. As to this clone: The target antigen is unknown.

V was clipped by 8 bases and J by 5 bases; unmatched bases: 16. The CDR3 has 18 amino acids. In germline, CDR1 is LGHNA, CDR2 YSLEER. Generated by immunoSEQ multiplex PCR, the TCRdb table keeps only in-frame clones and is missing some. The table has roughly 13,000 clones, about nine tenths seen once. Findings of the study overall: Every T-cell large granular lymphocyte leukemia patient had at least one immunodominant TCR beta clonotype. In several patients, dominant TCR clone burden exceeded STAT3 mutant burden, suggesting STAT3 mutation arose secondarily. Differing intervals and regimens complicate linking therapy response to clone burden. In about 30% of the 18 patients, new TCR clonotypes emerged after therapy.

This TCR derives from a human donor with T large granular lymphocyte leukemia. Some clones in this sample may be carry-over from other donors' samples. Sequencing was done on a sample of PBMCs. The chain carries TRBV4-3 and TRBJ2-1, with 12 bases matching TRBD2. The CDR3 DNA is TGCGCCAGCGGATTTGGGAGGCTAGCGGGAGGGGAAGACAATGAGCAGTTCTTC. Its protein product is CASGFGRLAGGEDNEQFF.